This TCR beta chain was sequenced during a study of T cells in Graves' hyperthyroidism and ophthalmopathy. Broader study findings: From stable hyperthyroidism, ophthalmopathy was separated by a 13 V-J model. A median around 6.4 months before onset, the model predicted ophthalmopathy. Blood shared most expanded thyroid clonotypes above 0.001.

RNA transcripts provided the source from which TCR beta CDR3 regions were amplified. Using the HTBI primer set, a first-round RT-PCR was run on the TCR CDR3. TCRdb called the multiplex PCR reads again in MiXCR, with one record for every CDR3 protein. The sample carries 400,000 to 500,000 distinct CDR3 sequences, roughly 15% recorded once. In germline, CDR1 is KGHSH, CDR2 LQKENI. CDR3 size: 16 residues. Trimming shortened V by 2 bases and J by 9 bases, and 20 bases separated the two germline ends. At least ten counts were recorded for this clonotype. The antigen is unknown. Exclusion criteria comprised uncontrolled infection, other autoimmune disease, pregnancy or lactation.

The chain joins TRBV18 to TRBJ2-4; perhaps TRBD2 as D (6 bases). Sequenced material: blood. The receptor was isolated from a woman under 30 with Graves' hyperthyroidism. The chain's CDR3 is CASSPVQAEAGGIQYF. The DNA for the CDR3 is TGTGCCAGCTCACCAGTCCAGGCTGAGGCCGGGGGCATTCAGTACTTC.